These 15 T cell receptor beta chains were sequenced from one sample in a study of cytomegalovirus exposure and HLA in healthy donors listed by TCRdb under 2017. Library method: the immunoSEQ multiplex PCR assay. For the multiplex PCR, a mixture combining 60 forward primers for TCR Vbeta segments and 13 reverse primers for TCR Jbeta segments was used. TCRdb mirrors the immuneACCESS table, restricted to in-frame sequences. Some clones are absent from its copies; in checked studies, under half trace to an unresolved V gene, and the reason for the others is unknown. The sample yields approximately 170,000 clones; 75% to 80% were counted once. The leading ten clones occupy roughly 2.6% of the sample. The sample comprised PBMCs. The origin of the receptors is a woman aged 40 to 50 in good health and CMV-seropositive.

This chain connects TRBV6-6 to TRBJ2-6, with a weak D call TRBD2 (6 bases). Germline V lookup: CDR1 MNHNY, CDR2 SVGAGI (reference sequence). V shed 6 bases and J shed 3 bases, with 12 bases lying between them. The CDR3 totals 15 residues. CDR3 loop: CASRTEEGGANVLTF. The CDR3 coding sequence is TGTGCCAGCAGGACGGAGGAGGGTGGGGCCAACGTCCTGACTTTC.

V gene TRBV10-1 combines with J gene TRBJ1-5; weak D call: TRBD1 (5 bases). Trimming removed 4 bases at V and 4 bases at J, with 8 bases between. Germline loops: CDR1 WNHNN, CDR2 SYGVQD (reference sequence). The CDR3 totals 13 residues. The chain's CDR3 is CASSGGVNQPQHF. CDR3 nucleotides: TGCGCCAGCAGTGGGGGGGTGAATCAGCCCCAGCATTTT.

This clone was found a few times. V usage is TRBV5-6 and J usage is TRBJ1-4; 9 positions agree with TRBD1. The junction had 9 bases not matched to a gene; V was cut back by 4 bases and J by 5 bases. The CDR3 contains 16 residues. Germline CDR1 and CDR2: SGHDT and YYEEEE. CDR3 protein: CASSLVGTGINEKLFF. In DNA form, the CDR3 reads TGTGCCAGCAGCCTGGTCGGGACAGGGATAAATGAAAAACTGTTTTTT.

This clone was seen a single time. DNA for the CDR3: TGTGCCAGCAGCCCGGACAGGGCTGATGGCTACACCTTC. This sequence encodes CASSPDRADGYTF. This rearrangement joins TRBV4-2 to TRBJ1-2; 8 positions agree with TRBD1. Trimming at V came to 4 bases and at J to 6 bases, leaving 4 bases not matched to a gene. CDR3 length: 13 residues. Per germline, CDR1 LGHNA and CDR2 YNFKEQ.

This chain connects TRBV30 to TRBJ1-2, with TRBD1 as a possible D gene (5 bases). Germline loops: CDR1 GTSNPN, CDR2 SVGIG (reference sequence). The V and J ends lost 3 bases and 4 bases respectively, with 12 bases between them. This CDR3 is built from 13 residues. CDR3 region: CAWRSGLAYGYTF. CDR3 sequence (DNA): TGTGCCTGGAGATCAGGGTTGGCCTATGGCTACACCTTC.

The V gene is TRBV5-1, the J gene TRBJ1-2, with TRBD1 matching over 8 bases. In germline, CDR1 is SGHRS, CDR2 YFSETQ. V gave up 0 bases and J gave up 6 bases; unmatched junction bases: 7. This CDR3 is 15 amino acids long. The CDR3 sequence is CASSLAPTGVDGYTF. For the CDR3, the DNA is TGCGCCAGCAGCTTGGCCCCGACAGGGGTAGATGGCTACACCTTC.

This chain links TRBV6-5 with TRBJ2-5; possible D gene TRBD2, 5 bases. TRBJ2-7 matches the DNA end more closely, so the J call is doubtful. This CDR3 contains 14 residues. Per germline, CDR1 MNHEY and CDR2 SVGAGI. The CDR3 region has the DNA TGTGCCAGCGCCTTGGGGAGCTTGACGGGCGAGCAGTACTTC. Encoded protein: CASALGSLTGEQYF.

The V and J genes are TRBV5-1 and TRBJ2-1; 13 bases fit TRBD2. V dropped 5 bases and J dropped 7; count of bases not matched to a gene: 6. This CDR3 is 15 amino acids long. Germline-derived CDR1 and CDR2 are SGHRS and YFSETQ. The DNA for the CDR3 is TGCGCCAGCAGTACGGGACTAGCGGGATGGAATGAGCAGTTCTTC. Translated, it gives CASSTGLAGWNEQFF.

The V call is TRBV30, the J call TRBJ1-5; a possible D gene is TRBD1 (6 bases). The germline gives CDR1 GTSNPN, CDR2 SVGIG (reference sequence). The CDR3 has 13 residues. The germline V and J ends were trimmed by 2 bases and 6 bases, with 11 bases remaining between them. The CDR3 DNA reads as TGTGCCTGGAGTCAACAGGGACGTCAGCCCCAGCATTTT. This encodes CAWSQQGRQPQHF.

This sequence joins TRBV6-5 and TRBJ2-7; D possibly corresponds to TRBD2 (7 bases). V lost 8 bases and J lost 6, with 17 bases in between. This CDR3 has 13 amino acids. CDR1 and CDR2 from the germline V gene are MNHEY and SVGAGI. CDR3 nucleotide sequence: TGTGCCAGCGGGGGGGCCCTTGGCATCGAGCAGTACTTC. Translated: CASGGALGIEQYF.

The genes are TRBV2 and TRBJ2-7; perhaps TRBD1 as D (6 bases). In germline, CDR1 is SNHLY, CDR2 FYNNEI. CDR3 length equals 14 residues. The V end was cut by 7 bases, the J end by 2 bases, with 15 bases between. The CDR3 nucleotides read TGTGCCAGCAAGGAGCAGGGGTTAGCCTACGAGCAGTACTTC. This encodes CASKEQGLAYEQYF.

The chain combines TRBV13 with TRBJ2-7; 12 nucleotides match TRBD1. The CDR3 length is 16 residues. CDR1 and CDR2 from the germline V gene are PRHDT and FYEKMQ (reference sequence). Trimming cost V 1 base and J 5 bases; bases outside gene matches: 6. In DNA form, the CDR3 reads TGTGCCAGCAGCTTAGCGCGTTGGGACAGGGGGCACGAGCAGTACTTC. This sequence encodes CASSLARWDRGHEQYF.

The chain couples TRBV30 to TRBJ2-7; 9 bases align to TRBD2. Unmatched junction bases numbered 7, after V lost 2 bases and J lost 5 bases. CDR1 is GTSNPN, CDR2 SVGIG, per germline (reference sequence). The CDR3 loop spans 14 amino acids. The CDR3, as DNA: TGTGCCTGGAGTACGGATAGCGGGAGCCACGAGCAGTACTTC. Protein: CAWSTDSGSHEQYF.

The rearrangement uses TRBV6-1 and TRBJ1-2, with TRBD1 matching 8 bases. Per germline, CDR1 MNHNS and CDR2 SASEGT. V lost 1 base to trimming and J lost 4 bases; unmatched junction nucleotides: 5. This CDR3 is built from 15 residues. As DNA, the CDR3 is TGTGCCAGCAGTGAAGGGACAGGGTACCCCTATGGCTACACCTTC. Translated, it gives CASSEGTGYPYGYTF.

This chain uses TRBV5-1 with TRBJ1-2; 8 bases are shared with TRBD1. Germline lookup yields CDR1 SGHRS and CDR2 YFSETQ. The CDR3 is made up of 15 amino acids. V shed 4 bases, J shed 4 bases, and the junction held 9 bases outside the gene matches. The CDR3 DNA is TGCGCCAGCAGCCCCCGGACAGGGAATTTCTATGGCTACACCTTC. Its protein is CASSPRTGNFYGYTF.